These T cell receptor beta chains were read from a single sample in a study of Graves' ophthalmopathy and Graves' hyperthyroidism. A single record per CDR3 protein comes from TCRdb applying MiXCR to the multiplex PCR reads. The table has around 1.1 million distinct CDR3 sequences, about two fifths seen once. Sequencing used peripheral blood or thyroid tissue (not recorded which). Receptor source: an adult man with Graves' hyperthyroidism. Both conserved end residues are part of each CDR3. The D gene is left open where the match is weak. Clone size is given for some rows only: seen once, a few or many times, or a class if the clone is expanded.

size	V	D	J	DNA	CDR3
NA	TRBV27	NA	TRBJ1-5	TGTGCCAGCAGTTTACTTATGAGTGGGCCCCAGCATTTT	CASSLLMSGPQHF
NA	TRBV29-1	TRBD1	TRBJ1-2	TGCAGCAGTCTCCAAACCGGGACAGGCTGGTATGGCTACACCTTC	CSSLQTGTGWYGYTF
NA	TRBV19	NA	TRBJ1-2	TGTGCCAGTAGTATCCTTGGATTCGGGAGAGGCTACACCTTC	CASSILGFGRGYTF
NA	TRBV29-1	TRBD2	TRBJ2-5	TGCAGCTTAGGGAGGGCTGAGACCCAGTACTTC	CSLGRAETQYF
NA	TRBV7-2	NA	TRBJ2-7	TGTGCCAGCTCACCACCGAGCAGGGTCTCCAACGAGCAGTACTTC	CASSPPSRVSNEQYF
NA	TRBV15	TRBD2	TRBJ2-7	TGTGCCACCAGCAGTGGCACCGGGACTAGGGACTACGAGCAGTACTTC	CATSSGTGTRDYEQYF
few	TRBV18	NA	TRBJ2-5	TGTGCCAGCTCACCACCGGTTCTAGAGACCCAGTACTTC	CASSPPVLETQYF
many	TRBV6-5	NA	TRBJ1-1	TGTGCCAGCAGACCCTTGGCAGCCATGAACACTGAAGCTTTCTTT	CASRPLAAMNTEAFF
NA	TRBV11-2	NA	TRBJ1-1	TGTGCCAGCAGCCCCCCCGGGACACGATATCAGAACACTGAAGCTTTCTTT	CASSPPGTRYQNTEAFF
many	TRBV7-3	TRBD2	TRBJ2-5	TGTGCCAGCAGCCCGGGACTAGCGGGAGAGACCCAGTACTTC	CASSPGLAGETQYF
few	TRBV9	NA	TRBJ1-1	TGTGCCAGCAGCGTAGTTGACCCTAGGACGGACCGTAGGGTGAACACTGAAGCTTTCTTT	CASSVVDPRTDRRVNTEAFF
many	TRBV29-1	NA	TRBJ2-7	TGCAGCACTCACCCCCGGGGGCAGGCTGGGCCCTACGAGCAGTACTTC	CSTHPRGQAGPYEQYF
NA	TRBV29-1	NA	TRBJ1-4	TGCAGCGTTGGCAGGGGCGGGGGAGAAAAACTGTTTTTT	CSVGRGGGEKLFF
once	TRBV7-9	TRBD1	TRBJ2-2	TGTGCCAGCAGTTTTACAGGGGGCTCGTCCGGGGAGCTGTTTTTT	CASSFTGGSSGELFF
many	TRBV10-1	NA	TRBJ2-2	TGCGCCAGCAGTGAGTCTCCGGGCAGGGAGAACACCGGGGAGCTGTTTTTT	CASSESPGRENTGELFF
NA	TRBV24-1	NA	TRBJ1-2	TGTGCCACCAGTGACCGAGCGGGGGGCGCCTATGGCTACACCTTC	CATSDRAGGAYGYTF
few	TRBV9	NA	TRBJ2-7	TGTGCCAGCAGCTTAACCGGGTCTCCCGGTTACGAGCAGTACTTC	CASSLTGSPGYEQYF
few	TRBV7-6	NA	TRBJ1-5	TGTGCCAGCAGCCCAGGTGGTCGGGGCCGCAATCAGCCCCAGCATTTT	CASSPGGRGRNQPQHF
NA	TRBV29-1	TRBD2	TRBJ2-2	TGCAGCGTTGTGGGACTAGCGGGGGAGGAAAATGCAAACACCGGGGAGCTGTTTTTT	CSVVGLAGEENANTGELFF
few	TRBV6-2/TRBV6-3	NA	TRBJ1-2	TGTGCCAGCAGTTACTCGAGTGACCTGGGCTACACCTTC	CASSYSSDLGYTF
NA	TRBV7-9	TRBD1	TRBJ1-2	TGTGCCAGCAGTGACAGGGTGGCTATGGGTGCGAAAGGCTACACCTTC	CASSDRVAMGAKGYTF
many	TRBV5-1	NA	TRBJ1-4	TGCGCCAGCAGATTCCGACCAACTAATGAAAAACTGTTTTTT	CASRFRPTNEKLFF
many	TRBV7-9	NA	TRBJ2-7	TGTGCCAGCAGCCCGAGGTTGGCAGGGGCTAGCTACGAGCAGTACTTC	CASSPRLAGASYEQYF
NA	TRBV20-1	TRBD2	TRBJ2-5	TGCAGTGCTAGGGCGACTAGCGGGGATCAAGAGACCCAGTACTTC	CSARATSGDQETQYF
NA	TRBV6-2/TRBV6-3	NA	TRBJ2-5	TGTGCCAGCAGTTACTCAAACGTCTTTCCGGAGACCCAGTACTTC	CASSYSNVFPETQYF
few	TRBV27	NA	TRBJ2-5	TGTGCCAGCAGTTTAGCGGCTTGGGTGAGGAAAGAGACCCAGTACTTC	CASSLAAWVRKETQYF